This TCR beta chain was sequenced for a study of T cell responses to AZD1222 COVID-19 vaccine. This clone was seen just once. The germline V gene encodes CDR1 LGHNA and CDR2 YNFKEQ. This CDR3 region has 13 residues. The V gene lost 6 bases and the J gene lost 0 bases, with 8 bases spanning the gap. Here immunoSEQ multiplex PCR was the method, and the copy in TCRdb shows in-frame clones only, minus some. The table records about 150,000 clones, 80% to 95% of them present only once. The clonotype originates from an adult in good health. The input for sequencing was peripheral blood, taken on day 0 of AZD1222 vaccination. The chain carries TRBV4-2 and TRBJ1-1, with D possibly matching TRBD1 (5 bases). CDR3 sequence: CASSRQLNTEAFF. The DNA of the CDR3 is TGTGCCAGCAGTCGACAGTTGAACACTGAAGCTTTCTTT.